Below, one T cell receptor beta chain is given with its context. Profiling relied on immunoSEQ multiplex PCR, and the TCRdb table lists in-frame clones only, not all of them. The sample has just over 150,000 clones; approximately 82% are singletons. The source of the sample is a study of blood T cell repertoires in COVID-19. From germline, CDR1 is SGHAT and CDR2 FQNNGV. The CDR3 covers 13 residues. The rearrangement links TRBV11-2 to TRBJ2-2, with TRBD1 identical over 8 bases. This clonotype originated in a woman of 80 years or more with acute or convalescent COVID-19. The sample consisted of peripheral blood. This chain's CDR3 is CGAGTGNTGELFF. The CDR3 coding sequence is TGTGGAGCCGGGACAGGGAACACCGGGGAGCTGTTTTTT.